This T cell receptor (beta chain) was captured by sequencing in a study of CD8 T cells in ankylosing spondylitis. Study-level findings and limits: In synovial fluid and blood from reactive arthritis, some motif variants were previously reported. A TCR beta motif made of fewer than 10 highly homologous variants seemed typical of ankylosing spondylitis blood.

Germline V gene sequence: CDR1 KGHDR, CDR2 SFDVKD. The length of the CDR3 is 14 residues. V lost 8 bases and J lost 0; bases outside the gene matches: 2. One entry per CDR3 protein, called by TCRdb with MiXCR from the 5' RACE reads. The sample has around 770,000 distinct CDR3 sequences; 10% to 15% are singletons. This clonotype was counted many times. Its specificity is not known. This TCR was sampled from a male donor with ankylosing spondylitis. The chain combines TRBV24-1 with TRBJ2-1; 8 nucleotides match TRBD2. Sequencing was carried out using blood, either unsorted or a sorted T cell fraction (not recorded which). CDR3 sequence: CATTSGYSYNEQFF. The CDR3 DNA reads as TGTGCCACCACTAGCGGGTACTCCTACAATGAGCAGTTCTTC.